This TCR beta chain was sequenced for a study of cytomegalovirus exposure and HLA in healthy donors. Germline values: CDR1 SGHAT, CDR2 FQNNGV. CDR3 length equals 15 residues. Deletions cut 5 bases from V and 5 bases from J, with 17 bases between. The PCR ran on 60 Vbeta and 13 Jbeta primers. The repertoire was sequenced with immunoSEQ multiplex PCR; TCRdb's copy has only in-frame clones and lacks some. The sample records about 63,000 clones, roughly 70% being singletons. The TCR comes from a man aged 45-65 years in good health and CMV-seronegative. Material: PBMCs. The rearrangement joins TRBV11-2 to TRBJ2-3; weak D call: TRBD1 (5 bases). Here the CDR3 reads CASSPFLRAGDTQYF. In nucleotides, the CDR3 is TGTGCCAGCAGCCCTTTCCTCAGGGCTGGAGATACGCAGTATTTT.